This T cell receptor beta chain emerged from a study of T-cell memory formation after mild COVID-19. Germline V gene sequence: CDR1 MNHEY, CDR2 SVGAGI. CDR3 size: 15 residues. Deletions cut 2 bases from V and 1 base from J, with 9 bases between. Whole-study findings and limits: CD4/CD8 balance characterized clones contracting day 15 to 85, and CD4+ skew characterized later expanders.

This clonotype was seen a handful of times. Its antigen remains unidentified. TCRdb re-derived calls from the 5' RACE reads in MiXCR, one entry per CDR3 protein. The data show 150,000 to 200,000 distinct CDR3 sequences, 10% to 15% seen once. The material sequenced was PBMCs or a T cell subset sorted from them (not recorded which). This TCR was sampled from a man younger than 35 who had mild COVID-19 (a few samples of this study predate the infection). Cell type and time point are not known. The V and J genes are TRBV6-5 and TRBJ2-4; perhaps TRBD2 as D (5 bases). CDR3 in DNA: TGTGCCAGCAGTTACACGGGGAAGGCCAAAAACATTCAGTACTTC. Encoded protein: CASSYTGKAKNIQYF.